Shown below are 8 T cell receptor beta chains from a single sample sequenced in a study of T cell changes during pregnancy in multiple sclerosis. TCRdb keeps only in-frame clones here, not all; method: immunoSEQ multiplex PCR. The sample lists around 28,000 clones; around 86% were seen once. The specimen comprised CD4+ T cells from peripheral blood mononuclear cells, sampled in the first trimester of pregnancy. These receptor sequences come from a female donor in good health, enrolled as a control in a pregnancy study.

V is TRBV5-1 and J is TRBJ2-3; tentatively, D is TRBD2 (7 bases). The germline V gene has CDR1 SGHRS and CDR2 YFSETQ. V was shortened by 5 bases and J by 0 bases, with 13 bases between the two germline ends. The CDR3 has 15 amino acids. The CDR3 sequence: CASRYGGLSTDTQYF. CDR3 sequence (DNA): TGCGCCAGCAGGTACGGGGGGCTAAGCACAGATACGCAGTATTTT. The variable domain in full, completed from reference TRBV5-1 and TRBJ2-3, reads KAGVTQTPRYLIKTRGQQVTLSCSPISGHRSVSWYQQTPGQGLQFLFEYFSETQRNKGNFPGRFSGRQFSNSRSEMNVSTLELGDSALYLCASRYGGLSTDTQYFGPGTRLTVL.

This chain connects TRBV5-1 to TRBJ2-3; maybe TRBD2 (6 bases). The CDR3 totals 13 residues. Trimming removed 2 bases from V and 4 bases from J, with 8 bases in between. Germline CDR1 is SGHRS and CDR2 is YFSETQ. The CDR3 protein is CASSFTGADTQYF. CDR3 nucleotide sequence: TGCGCCAGCAGCTTCACGGGAGCAGATACGCAGTATTTT. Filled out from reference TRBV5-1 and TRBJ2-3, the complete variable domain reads KAGVTQTPRYLIKTRGQQVTLSCSPISGHRSVSWYQQTPGQGLQFLFEYFSETQRNKGNFPGRFSGRQFSNSRSEMNVSTLELGDSALYLCASSFTGADTQYFGPGTRLTVL.

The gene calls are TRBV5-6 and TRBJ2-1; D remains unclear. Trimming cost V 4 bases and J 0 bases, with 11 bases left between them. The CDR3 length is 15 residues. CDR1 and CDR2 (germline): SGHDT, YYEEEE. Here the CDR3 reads CASSIRLSSYNEQFF. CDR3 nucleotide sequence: TGTGCCAGCAGCATCAGGTTGAGCTCCTACAATGAGCAGTTCTTC.

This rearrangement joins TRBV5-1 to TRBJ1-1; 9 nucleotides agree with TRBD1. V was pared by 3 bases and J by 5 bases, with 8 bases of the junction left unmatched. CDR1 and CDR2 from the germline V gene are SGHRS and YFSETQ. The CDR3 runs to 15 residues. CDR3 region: CASSSLQGAATEAFF. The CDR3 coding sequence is TGCGCCAGCAGCTCGTTACAGGGGGCGGCAACTGAAGCTTTCTTT.

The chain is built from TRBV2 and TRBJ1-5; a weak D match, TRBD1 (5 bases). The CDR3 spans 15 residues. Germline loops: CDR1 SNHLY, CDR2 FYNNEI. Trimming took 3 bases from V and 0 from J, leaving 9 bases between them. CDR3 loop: CASSDEGDSNQPQHF. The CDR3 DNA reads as TGTGCCAGCAGTGACGAAGGGGATAGCAATCAGCCCCAGCATTTT. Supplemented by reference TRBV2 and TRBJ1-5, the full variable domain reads EPEVTQTPSHQVTQMGQEVILRCVPISNHLYFYWYRQILGQKVEFLVSFYNNEISEKSEIFDDQFSVERPDGSNFTLKIRSTKLEDSAMYFCASSDEGDSNQPQHFGDGTRLSIL.

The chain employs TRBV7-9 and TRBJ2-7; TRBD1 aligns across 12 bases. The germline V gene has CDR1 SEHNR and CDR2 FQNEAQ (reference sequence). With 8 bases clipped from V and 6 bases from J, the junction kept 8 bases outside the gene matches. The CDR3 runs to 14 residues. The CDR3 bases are TGTGCCAGCTCCCGGGGACAGGGGGCGGGCGAGCAGTACTTC. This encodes CASSRGQGAGEQYF.

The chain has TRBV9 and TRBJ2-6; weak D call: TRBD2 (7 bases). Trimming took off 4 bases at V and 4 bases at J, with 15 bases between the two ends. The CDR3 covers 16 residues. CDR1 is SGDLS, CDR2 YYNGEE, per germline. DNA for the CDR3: TGTGCCAGCAGCTCGCAAGGGGGAGGGGGGGCCAACGTCCTGACTTTC. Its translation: CASSSQGGGGANVLTF.

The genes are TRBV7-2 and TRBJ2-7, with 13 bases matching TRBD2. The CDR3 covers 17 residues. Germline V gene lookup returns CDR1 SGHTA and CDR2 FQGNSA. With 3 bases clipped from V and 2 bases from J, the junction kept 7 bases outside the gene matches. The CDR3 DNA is TGTGCCAGCAGCTTTGCCGGGACTAGCGGGGAAACCTACGAGCAGTACTTC. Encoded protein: CASSFAGTSGETYEQYF. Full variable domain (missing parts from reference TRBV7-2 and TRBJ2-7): GAGVSQSPSNKVTEKGKDVELRCDPISGHTALYWYRQSLGQGLEFLIYFQGNSAPDKSGLPSDRFSAERTGGSVSTLTIQRTQQEDSAVYLCASSFAGTSGETYEQYFGPGTRLTVT.